One T cell receptor beta chain is described in this entry. Its antigen is not known. Sequencing used immunoSEQ v3. Sequencing depth was approximately 2 million read pairs for survey level, about 5-6 million for deep. Only in-frame clones appear in the TCRdb table, and some are missing; sequencing was by immunoSEQ multiplex PCR. This sample has around 26,000 clones, with over 55% found just once. This entry comes from a study of TIL therapy for anti-PD-1-resistant metastatic lung cancer. Overall study: Most patients had lung adenocarcinoma; several tumors were EGFR-mutant, two ALK-rearranged; half smoked currently or formerly. Median tumor mutation burden was under 1.6 mutations per megabase.

CDR3 length: 17 residues. Deletions cut 7 bases from V and 2 bases from J, with 25 bases between. Germline CDR1 is SGHRS and CDR2 is YFSETQ. Study observations and caveats: Many TIL product clones were absent from baseline tumor, suggesting clonal contraction.

Regarding time point: pre-treatment sample, taken before nivolumab and TIL therapy. Most excised metastases sampled were pleural nodules or supraclavicular lymph nodes. This specimen consisted of tumor tissue, obtained at baseline. The sequence was obtained from a woman aged 30 to 85 with non-small cell lung cancer. This chain uses TRBV5-1 with TRBJ2-7, with D possibly TRBD2 on 5 matching bases. CDR3 amino acids: CASALWESKGRTYEQYF. In nucleotides, the CDR3 is TGCGCCAGCGCACTCTGGGAGAGTAAGGGCAGAACCTACGAGCAGTACTTC.